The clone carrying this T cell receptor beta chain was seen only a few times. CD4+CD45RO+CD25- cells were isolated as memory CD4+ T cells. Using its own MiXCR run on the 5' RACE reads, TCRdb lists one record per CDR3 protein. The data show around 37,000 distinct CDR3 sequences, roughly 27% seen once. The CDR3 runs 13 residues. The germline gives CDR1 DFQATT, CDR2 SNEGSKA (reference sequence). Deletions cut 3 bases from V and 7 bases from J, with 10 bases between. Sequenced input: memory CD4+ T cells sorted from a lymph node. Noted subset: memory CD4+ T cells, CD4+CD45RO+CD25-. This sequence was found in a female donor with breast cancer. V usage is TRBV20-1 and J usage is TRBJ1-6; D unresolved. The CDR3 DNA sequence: TGCAGTGCTAGTCCCGGGGTCAATTCACCCCTCCACTTT. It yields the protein CSASPGVNSPLHF.